Listed below are T cell receptor beta chains from one sample, sequenced in a study of control samples from healthy donors and cancer patients. The method was immunoSEQ multiplex PCR; TCRdb's version includes in-frame clones alone and lacks a portion of them. The sample records 200,000 or so clones, over 90% being singletons. The sequenced sample consisted of blood. The receptor source for this set is a middle-aged man in good health. The CDR3 runs from the conserved cysteine through the conserved F or W.

V gene: TRBV7-7; CDR3 length: 15; CDR3 protein: CASSLAAGPGDTQYF
V gene: TRBV7-2; CDR3 length: 14; CDR3 protein: CASSLLGVGQPQHF
V gene: TRBV19; CDR3 length: 14; CDR3 protein: CATLPGTGNTEAFF
V gene: TRBV2; CDR3 length: 14; CDR3 protein: CASSGDNSNQPQHF
V gene: TRBV12-3/TRBV12-4; CDR3 length: 13; CDR3 protein: CASSLLGGEKLFF
V gene: TRBV11-1; CDR3 length: 13; CDR3 protein: CASSLDRTDTQYF
V gene: TRBV5-1; CDR3 length: 14; CDR3 protein: CASSLGYAGEKLFF
V gene: TRBV3-1/TRBV3-2; CDR3 length: 15; CDR3 protein: CASSQDRTRGGTQYF
V gene: TRBV7-9; CDR3 length: 14; CDR3 protein: CASSFPGGDEKLFF
V gene: TRBV19; CDR3 length: 16; CDR3 protein: CASSPHGRQRNQPQHF
V gene: TRBV28; CDR3 length: 16; CDR3 protein: CASSGGSLPRYTEAFF
V gene: TRBV5-4; CDR3 length: 16; CDR3 protein: CASSFGQGTSGNTIYF
V gene: TRBV5-1; CDR3 length: 13; CDR3 protein: CASTDRNTGELFF
V gene: TRBV5-6; CDR3 length: 15; CDR3 protein: CASSRVAQMNTEAFF
V gene: TRBV11-2; CDR3 length: 14; CDR3 protein: CASSNLPGTGELFF
V gene: TRBV15; CDR3 length: 15; CDR3 protein: CATSRQKTGGDEQFF
V gene: TRBV2; CDR3 length: 15; CDR3 protein: CASSEETGALRGYTF
V gene: TRBV12-3/TRBV12-4; CDR3 length: 13; CDR3 protein: CASSLSGTPEAFF
V gene: TRBV12-3/TRBV12-4; CDR3 length: 13; CDR3 protein: CASSLRQGKGYTF
V gene: TRBV30; CDR3 length: 13; CDR3 protein: CAWAAGAGNTIYF
V gene: TRBV6-5; CDR3 length: 15; CDR3 protein: CAGLPTGADTGELFF
V gene: TRBV11-2; CDR3 length: 14; CDR3 protein: CASRGGARGTEAFF
V gene: TRBV5-1; CDR3 length: 13; CDR3 protein: CASRLQLTGELFF
V gene: TRBV6-2/TRBV6-3; CDR3 length: 16; CDR3 protein: CASSPLGGTKGEKLFF
V gene: TRBV15; CDR3 length: 15; CDR3 protein: CATSRDGSTPTEQFF
V gene: TRBV10-3; CDR3 length: 15; CDR3 protein: CAISAEARSGSPLHF
V gene: TRBV19; CDR3 length: 14; CDR3 protein: CASTAVGRYAGYTF
V gene: TRBV6-6; CDR3 length: 16; CDR3 protein: CASSYYTLSEVEPQHF
V gene: TRBV19; CDR3 length: 13; CDR3 protein: CASSDRSTDTQYF
V gene: TRBV7-2; CDR3 length: 13; CDR3 protein: CASSLRIQETQYF
V gene: TRBV5-6; CDR3 length: 15; CDR3 protein: CASSLAVAGNNEQFF
V gene: TRBV7-2; CDR3 length: 13; CDR3 protein: CASSPQPNEKLFF
V gene: TRBV2; CDR3 length: 14; CDR3 protein: CASSAQGGNTEAFF
V gene: TRBV2; CDR3 length: 12; CDR3 protein: CASTRPQETQYF
V gene: TRBV7-8; CDR3 length: 18; CDR3 protein: CASSLGSYRGRLNTEAFF
V gene: TRBV11-3; CDR3 length: 14; CDR3 protein: CASSPGHPNTEAFF
V gene: TRBV7-3; CDR3 length: 14; CDR3 protein: CASSLNPGNTEAFF
V gene: TRBV30; CDR3 length: 15; CDR3 protein: CAWRRERGEDTEAFF
V gene: TRBV18; CDR3 length: 16; CDR3 protein: CASSPGQGMINTEAFF
V gene: TRBV9; CDR3 length: 14; CDR3 protein: CASSPPGNGYGYTF
V gene: TRBV9; CDR3 length: 14; CDR3 protein: CASSVSTYSYEQYF
V gene: TRBV6-4; CDR3 length: 15; CDR3 protein: CASSDSEGAGGAQHF
V gene: TRBV28; CDR3 length: 12; CDR3 protein: CASSLRNQPQHF